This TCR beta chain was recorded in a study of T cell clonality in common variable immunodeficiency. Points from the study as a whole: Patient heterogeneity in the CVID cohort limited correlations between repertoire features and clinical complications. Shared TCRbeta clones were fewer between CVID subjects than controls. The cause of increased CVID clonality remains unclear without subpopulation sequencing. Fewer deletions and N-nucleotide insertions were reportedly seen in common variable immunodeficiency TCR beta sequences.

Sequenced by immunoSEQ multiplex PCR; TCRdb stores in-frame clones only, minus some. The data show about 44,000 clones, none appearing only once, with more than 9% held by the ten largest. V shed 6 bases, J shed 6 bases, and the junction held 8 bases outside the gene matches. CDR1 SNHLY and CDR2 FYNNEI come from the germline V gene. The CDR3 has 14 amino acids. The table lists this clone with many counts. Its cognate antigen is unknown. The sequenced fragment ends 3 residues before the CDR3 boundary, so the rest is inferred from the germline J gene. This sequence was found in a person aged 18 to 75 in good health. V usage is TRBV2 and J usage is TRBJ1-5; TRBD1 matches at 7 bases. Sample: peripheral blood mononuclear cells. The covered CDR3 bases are TGTGCCAGCAGGAAAGACAGGGCCCCTCAGCCC. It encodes CASRKDRAPQP. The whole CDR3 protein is CASRKDRAPQPQHF.